This T cell receptor (beta chain) stems from a study of cytomegalovirus exposure and HLA in healthy donors. The CDR3 spans 13 residues. V lost 7 bases and J lost 6, with 12 bases in between. Germline CDR1 LNHDA, CDR2 SQIVND (reference sequence). Overall study findings and caveats: Specific recognition of CMV antigens was confirmed in vitro for three chains (all CMV-associated). For cytomegalovirus status, the classifier reportedly gave diagnoses with high specificity and sensitivity.

PCR employed 60 Vbeta and 13 Jbeta primers. Repertoires were generated with immunoSEQ multiplex PCR, while TCRdb's copy carries only in-frame clones and drops some. Of about 130,000 clones in the sample, 81% were seen once. A note on this clone: Its target is unknown.

V is TRBV19 and J is TRBJ1-4; D is perhaps TRBD1 (6 bases). The origin of this receptor is a man aged 18 to 30 in good health and CMV-seronegative. The sequencing input was PBMCs. CDR3 region: CASKADSYEKLFF. In nucleotides, the CDR3 is TGTGCCAGTAAAGCGGACAGCTATGAAAAACTGTTTTTT.